The 30 T cell receptor beta chains below were found in one sample sequenced in a study of T cells in Graves' hyperthyroidism and ophthalmopathy. The CDR3 regions of TCR beta were amplified from RNA transcripts. When the TCR CDR3 underwent first-round RT-PCR, the HTBI primer set was used. Via MiXCR, TCRdb re-called the multiplex PCR reads, giving one row per CDR3 protein. The table lists some 760,000 distinct CDR3 sequences, roughly 15% of them singletons. Sequenced input: blood. The receptors shown here come from a woman between 18 and 30 years old with Graves' hyperthyroidism.

A few counts support this clonotype. The rearrangement joins TRBV14 to TRBJ2-3, with D possibly TRBD2 on 6 matching bases. Trimming stripped 2 bases from V and 1 base from J, with 10 bases between. This CDR3 contains 15 residues. Looked up from germline, CDR1 is SGHDN and CDR2 is FVKESK. CDR3 DNA: TGTGCCAGCAGCCAACCGAGACTAGGCACAGATACGCAGTATTTT. It translates to CASSQPRLGTDTQYF.

There are a few counts of this clonotype. V and J are TRBV7-9 and TRBJ2-1; tentative D call: TRBD1 (6 bases). The V gene's germline CDR1 is SEHNR and CDR2 FQNEAQ (reference sequence). The CDR3 is 12 residues long. V lost 10 bases to trimming and J lost 1 base, with 8 bases between them. The CDR3 is CAIGTSYNEQFF. The CDR3 DNA sequence: TGTGCCATCGGGACATCCTACAATGAGCAGTTCTTC.

There are a few counts of this clonotype. V and J are TRBV20-1 and TRBJ2-1, with TRBD2 matching over 13 bases. CDR3 size: 19 residues. CDR1 and CDR2 (germline): DFQATT, SNEGSKA (reference sequence). Unmatched junction bases numbered 15, after V lost 0 bases and J lost 7 bases. The CDR3: CSARENPVRTSGSRNEQFF. The CDR3 DNA reads as TGCAGTGCTAGAGAAAACCCGGTTCGGACTAGCGGGAGTAGGAATGAGCAGTTCTTC.

This clonotype was seen more than once but under ten times. The genes are TRBV18 and TRBJ1-1; D not resolved. CDR1 is KGHSH and CDR2 is LQKENI in the germline V gene. The CDR3 has 12 residues. Between the trimmed V and J ends, which lost 2 bases and 5 bases, there was a span of 6 bases. CDR3 in DNA: TGTGCCAGCTCACCATCTACAACTGAAGCTTTCTTT. Its translation is CASSPSTTEAFF.

This clonotype was seen a few times. This chain joins TRBV7-8 and TRBJ2-1; D is possibly TRBD1 or TRBD2 (5 bases each). Looked up from germline, CDR1 is SGHVS and CDR2 is FQNEAQ. V was shortened by 4 bases and J by 9 bases, with 13 bases between the two germline ends. This CDR3 is 13 amino acids long. The CDR3 loop reads CASSYGTAGEQFF. The CDR3 coding sequence is TGTGCCAGCAGCTACGGGACCGCGGGTGAGCAGTTCTTC.

This clonotype was recorded at least ten times. The chain combines TRBV11-2 with TRBJ2-2; D gene ambiguous. Germline values: CDR1 SGHAT, CDR2 FQNNGV. The V end was cut by 2 bases, the J end by 0 bases, with 7 bases between. The CDR3 length is 15 residues. The CDR3 DNA sequence: TGTGCCAGCAGCTTAACGACACCGAACACCGGGGAGCTGTTTTTT. Translation gives CASSLTTPNTGELFF.

This clonotype was counted a few times. This chain joins TRBV5-4 and TRBJ2-1, with D perhaps matching TRBD1 (7 bases). The CDR3 contains 13 residues. Germline V CDR1 and CDR2: SGHNT, YYREEE (reference sequence). V lost 5 bases to trimming and J lost 4 bases, with 10 bases between them. The CDR3 reads CASRGGQYNEQFF. The CDR3, as DNA: TGTGCCAGCAGGGGGGGACAGTACAATGAGCAGTTCTTC.

This clonotype was observed a few times. J is TRBJ2-3 and V is TRBV7-2, with 10 positions matching TRBD2. CDR1 and CDR2 (germline): SGHTA, FQGNSA. The CDR3 loop spans 18 amino acids. Losses at the gene ends were 3 bases for V and 5 bases for J; bases not matched to a gene: 14. CDR3 sequence reads: CASSFDRSGRATGDTQYF. CDR3 in DNA: TGTGCCAGCAGCTTTGACAGAAGCGGGAGGGCAACAGGAGATACGCAGTATTTT. The variable domain in full, with the rest retrieved from reference TRBV7-2 and TRBJ2-3, is GAGVSQSPSNKVTEKGKDVELRCDPISGHTALYWYRQSLGQGLEFLIYFQGNSAPDKSGLPSDRFSAERTGGSVSTLTIQRTQQEDSAVYLCASSFDRSGRATGDTQYFGPGTRLTVL.

The V call is TRBV12-3 or TRBV12-4, the J call TRBJ2-5, with 13 nucleotides matching TRBD2. V shed 5 bases and J 3 bases; nucleotides not matched to a gene: 6. There are 16 residues in the CDR3. CDR3: CASSLQGLAGEETQYF. The CDR3 nucleotides are TGTGCCAGCAGTCTACAAGGACTAGCGGGAGAAGAGACCCAGTACTTC.

In its sample, this clonotype was seen a few times. This is likely a read error, given that the CDR3 carries no conserved phenylalanine or tryptophan at its end. This chain connects TRBV12-3 or TRBV12-4 to TRBJ1-1; D is ambiguous. The CDR3 is 13 amino acids. V lost 5 bases, J lost 2 bases, and 9 bases lay in between. The CDR3 sequence: CASSQTGNTEAFY. CDR3 DNA sequence: TGTGCCAGCAGTCAGACGGGAAACACTGAAGCTTTCTAT.

This clonotype was seen at least ten times. This chain uses TRBV7-9 with TRBJ2-1; no clear D gene. V was shortened by 8 bases and J by 0 bases, with 14 bases between the two germline ends. This CDR3 is 15 amino acids long. CDR1 and CDR2 (germline): SEHNR, FQNEAQ (reference sequence). CDR3 coding DNA: TGTGCCAGCGCCCCCCTAGACCTCTCCTACAATGAGCAGTTCTTC. Protein: CASAPLDLSYNEQFF.

In its sample, this clonotype was seen many times. The V and J genes are TRBV13 and TRBJ2-3; no clear D gene. The CDR3 consists of 15 residues. The V end was cut by 1 base, the J end by 1 base, with 9 bases between. CDR1 and CDR2 from the germline V gene are PRHDT and FYEKMQ (reference sequence). The CDR3 sequence is CASSLARVRTDTQYF. The DNA for the CDR3 is TGTGCCAGCAGCTTAGCCCGCGTGCGCACAGATACGCAGTATTTT. Looking up the rest from reference TRBV13 and TRBJ2-3 gives the full variable domain: AAGVIQSPRHLIKEKRETATLKCYPIPRHDTVYWYQQGPGQDPQFLISFYEKMQSDKGSIPDRFSAQQFSDYHSELNMSSLELGDSALYFCASSLARVRTDTQYFGPGTRLTVL.

A remark on this clonotype: It may be a read error: a sequence one base away is much more abundant. V usage is TRBV3-2 and J usage is TRBJ2-3. TRBV3-2 is designated a pseudogene. This CDR3 comprises 14 residues. The CDR3 DNA reads TGTGCCAGCAGCCACATCGGGGACACAGATACGCAGTATTTT. Translated, it gives CASSHIGDTDTQYF.

In this sample, this clonotype turned up many times. This rearrangement joins TRBV20-1 to TRBJ2-1; possibly TRBD1 for D (5 bases). CDR1 DFQATT and CDR2 SNEGSKA come from the germline V gene (reference sequence). Trimming took 3 bases from V and 2 from J, leaving 8 bases between them. The CDR3 totals 13 residues. The CDR3 DNA sequence: TGCAGTGCTAGGACAGATGCCTACAATGAGCAGTTCTTC. This sequence encodes CSARTDAYNEQFF.

This clonotype was seen at least ten times. This sequence joins TRBV6-1 and TRBJ1-3, with D unclear. V was clipped by 8 bases and J by 2 bases, with 7 bases between them. Germline assignment: CDR1 MNHNS and CDR2 SASEGT. There are 12 residues in the CDR3. The CDR3 spells CASWSAGNTIYF. In DNA, the CDR3 is TGTGCCAGCTGGAGCGCTGGAAACACCATATATTTT.

This clonotype was recorded many times. The gene calls are TRBV11-2 and TRBJ2-7, with D unresolved. The ends were cut back, 5 bases at V and 4 bases at J, with 21 bases in the middle. The V gene's germline CDR1 is SGHAT and CDR2 FQNNGV. This CDR3 contains 16 residues. The CDR3 DNA sequence: TGTGCCAGCAGCCAATACGACGGCGGCGGCCTTTACGAGCAGTACTTC. It encodes CASSQYDGGGLYEQYF.

The chain uses TRBV29-1 and TRBJ2-1; D uncertain. Germline CDR1 is SQVTM and CDR2 is ANQGSEA. This CDR3 comprises 16 residues. V lost 0 bases to trimming and J lost 9 bases, with 21 bases between them. The CDR3 DNA sequence: TGCAGCGTTGAAGATTTCCTCTCCGGGCGCTTTAGTGAGCAGTTCTTC. This translates into CSVEDFLSGRFSEQFF.

This sequence joins TRBV5-1 and TRBJ2-7, with D tentatively TRBD1 (6 bases). Trimming removed 4 bases from V and 7 bases from J, with 12 bases in between. This CDR3 contains 12 residues. Per the germline V gene, CDR1 is SGHRS and CDR2 is YFSETQ. The CDR3 DNA reads as TGCGCCAGCAGCAAGGACAGTCGGGAGCAGTACTTC. Encoded protein: CASSKDSREQYF. Full variable domain (remainder filled in from reference TRBV5-1 and TRBJ2-7): KAGVTQTPRYLIKTRGQQVTLSCSPISGHRSVSWYQQTPGQGLQFLFEYFSETQRNKGNFPGRFSGRQFSNSRSEMNVSTLELGDSALYLCASSKDSREQYFGPGTRLTVT.

The chain employs TRBV28 and TRBJ2-1; D may be TRBD2 (5 bases). Trimming removed 3 bases from V and 0 bases from J, with 15 bases in between. Germline V gene sequence: CDR1 MDHEN, CDR2 SYDVKM. The length of the CDR3 is 17 residues. For the CDR3, the DNA is TGTGCCAGCAGTTTCCTCAACGGACTCGGCTCCTACAATGAGCAGTTCTTC. Translation: CASSFLNGLGSYNEQFF. Full variable domain (outside the CDR3, taken from reference TRBV28 and TRBJ2-1): DVKVTQSSRYLVKRTGEKVFLECVQDMDHENMFWYRQDPGLGLRLIYFSYDVKMKEKGDIPEGYSVSREKKERFSLILESASTNQTSMYLCASSFLNGLGSYNEQFFGPGTRLTVL.

J is TRBJ2-3 and V is TRBV19, with D possibly matching TRBD1 (5 bases). V dropped 3 bases and J dropped 6 bases, with 10 bases sitting between them. The CDR3 loop spans 13 amino acids. Looked up from germline, CDR1 is LNHDA and CDR2 is SQIVND (reference sequence). The CDR3 protein is CASSMGPADTQYF. CDR3 coding DNA: TGTGCCAGTAGTATGGGGCCGGCGGATACGCAGTATTTT.

This clonotype occurred many times. The chain is built from TRBV6-1 and TRBJ2-5, with D perhaps assigned TRBD1 or TRBD2 (5 bases each). Trimming took off 8 bases at V and 4 bases at J, with 23 bases between the two ends. Germline CDR1 reads MNHNS; CDR2 reads SASEGT. CDR3 size: 16 residues. The CDR3 region is CASYPGERGARETQYF. In nucleotides, the CDR3 is TGTGCCAGCTATCCTGGGGAGAGAGGGGCAAGAGAGACCCAGTACTTC.

This clonotype was seen ten or more times. In nucleotides, the CDR3 is TGTGCCAGCAGCTTGGGGCAGGGAGTTGACTATGGCTACACCTTC. The encoded protein is CASSLGQGVDYGYTF. The chain links TRBV5-5 to TRBJ1-2; maybe TRBD1 (5 bases). The CDR3 runs 15 residues. V lost 0 bases and J 3 bases, leaving 12 bases between the germline ends. Per germline, CDR1 SGHKS and CDR2 YYEKEE (reference sequence).

There are many counts of this clonotype. V is TRBV2 and J is TRBJ1-1, with D possibly being TRBD1 (6 bases). Germline CDR1 reads SNHLY; CDR2 reads FYNNEI. The V and J ends lost 10 bases and 1 base respectively, with 13 bases between them. The CDR3 spans 13 residues. The CDR3 loop reads CATLGDKNTEAFF. In DNA, the CDR3 is TGTGCCACCCTGGGGGACAAGAACACTGAAGCTTTCTTT.

This clonotype has at least ten counts. The J gene is TRBJ2-5, the V gene TRBV18; 7 nucleotides align to TRBD2. The CDR3 consists of 15 residues. In germline, CDR1 is KGHSH, CDR2 LQKENI. V shed 1 base and J 2 bases; nucleotides not matched to a gene: 4. DNA of the CDR3: TGTGCCAGCTCACCACAGCGGGGCATACAAGAGACCCAGTACTTC. This encodes CASSPQRGIQETQYF.

The chain uses TRBV5-6 and TRBJ2-7, with D possibly matching TRBD2 (6 bases). Trimming removed 4 bases at V and 2 bases at J, with 16 bases between. The CDR3 extends over 15 amino acids. Germline CDR1 reads SGHDT; CDR2 reads YYEEEE. This CDR3 is CASSPTAGPPYEQYF. The CDR3 DNA is TGTGCCAGCAGCCCGACAGCGGGCCCCCCCTACGAGCAGTACTTC.

The chain combines TRBV3-1 with TRBJ2-7, with TRBD1 as a possible D gene (6 bases). The germline V gene encodes CDR1 LGHDT and CDR2 YNNKEL (reference sequence). The CDR3 extends over 13 amino acids. V lost 4 bases, J lost 2 bases, and 9 bases lay in between. The CDR3 DNA is TGTGCCAGCAGCCCGGGACATCCCTACGAGCAGTACTTC. This gives the protein CASSPGHPYEQYF.

This clonotype was seen a few times. The CDR3 region has the DNA TGTGCCAGCAGTTTCGCAGGGGCCAAAAACATTCAGTACTTC. This sequence encodes CASSFAGAKNIQYF. The V gene is TRBV28, the J gene TRBJ2-4; D is perhaps TRBD1 (5 bases). CDR3 size: 14 residues. Germline V gene data show CDR1 as MDHEN and CDR2 as SYDVKM. The V end was cut by 3 bases, the J end by 1 base, with 7 bases between.

The chain employs TRBV15 and TRBJ2-1, with 14 bases that match TRBD2. CDR1 is LNHNV and CDR2 is YYDKDF in the germline V gene (reference sequence). There are 15 residues in the CDR3. After removal of 9 bases from V and 5 bases from J, the junction contained 6 bases not matched to a gene. CDR3 protein: CATSGLAGVNNEQFF. Here the CDR3 DNA reads TGTGCCACATCGGGACTAGCGGGAGTCAACAATGAGCAGTTCTTC.

This clonotype was seen at least ten times. The chain couples TRBV12-3 or TRBV12-4 to TRBJ1-1, with a possible D match to TRBD1 (5 bases). CDR3 length equals 14 residues. V lost 3 bases and J lost 4, with 12 bases in between. In DNA form, the CDR3 reads TGTGCCAGCAGTTTTAAAGGAGGGGCCACTGAAGCTTTCTTT. This encodes CASSFKGGATEAFF.

The CDR3 DNA reads as TGCAGCGTGGAGGTAGACACCGGGGAGCTGTTTTTT. It codes for CSVEVDTGELFF. The rearrangement uses TRBV29-1 and TRBJ2-2; maybe TRBD2 (5 bases). V gave up 6 bases and J gave up 3 bases, with 8 bases separating them. CDR3 length: 12 residues. Looked up from germline, CDR1 is SQVTM and CDR2 is ANQGSEA.